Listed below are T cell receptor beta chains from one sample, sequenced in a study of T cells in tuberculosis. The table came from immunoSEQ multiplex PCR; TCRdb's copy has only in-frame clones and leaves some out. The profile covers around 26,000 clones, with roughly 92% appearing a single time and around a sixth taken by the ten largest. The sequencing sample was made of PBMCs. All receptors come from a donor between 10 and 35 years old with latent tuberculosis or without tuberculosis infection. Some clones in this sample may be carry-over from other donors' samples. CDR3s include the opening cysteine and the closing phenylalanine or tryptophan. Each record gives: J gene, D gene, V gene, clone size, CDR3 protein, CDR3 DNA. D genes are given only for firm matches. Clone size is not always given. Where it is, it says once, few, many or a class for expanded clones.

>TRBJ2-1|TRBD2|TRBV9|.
CASSPIPRLAGGTSEQFF
TGTGCCAGCAGCCCAATTCCACGACTAGCGGGAGGGACAAGTGAGCAGTTCTTC
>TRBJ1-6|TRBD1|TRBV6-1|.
CASSGRGAGGDSPLHF
TGTGCCAGCAGTGGCAGGGGGGCCGGCGGAGATTCACCCCTCCACTTT
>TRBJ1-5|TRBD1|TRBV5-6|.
CASILTGGGNQPQHF
TGTGCCAGCATCCTAACAGGGGGCGGCAATCAGCCCCAGCATTTT
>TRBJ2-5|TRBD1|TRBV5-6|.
CASSPGQGRGVGETQYF
TGTGCCAGCAGCCCGGGACAGGGCCGGGGCGTGGGAGAGACCCAGTACTTC
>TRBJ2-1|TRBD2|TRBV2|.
CASVGGLADRNREQFF
TGTGCCAGCGTTGGGGGACTAGCGGACCGCAATAGGGAGCAGTTCTTC
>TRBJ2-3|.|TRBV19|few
CASSRTTTGRTDTQYF
TGTGCCAGTAGTCGAACCACGACAGGCCGTACAGATACGCAGTATTTT
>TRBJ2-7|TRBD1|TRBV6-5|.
CASSYYQGVGSYEQYF
TGTGCCAGCAGTTATTACCAGGGGGTTGGCTCCTACGAGCAGTACTTC
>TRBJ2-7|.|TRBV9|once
CASSATGKPYEQYF
TGTGCCAGCAGCGCTACAGGGAAACCCTACGAGCAGTACTTC
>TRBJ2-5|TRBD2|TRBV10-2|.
CASSDGGLAGNQETQYF
TGCGCCAGCAGTGATGGCGGACTAGCGGGGAACCAAGAGACCCAGTACTTC
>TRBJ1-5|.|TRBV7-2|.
CASSLGQGQVSQHF
TGTGCCAGCAGCTTGGGGCAGGGGCAAGTTTCCCAGCATTTT
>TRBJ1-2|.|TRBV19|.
CASHSYYGYTF
TGTGCCAGTCACAGCTACTATGGCTACACCTTC
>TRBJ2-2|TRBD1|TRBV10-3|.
CAIRSLQGKPGELFF
TGTGCCATTCGGTCATTACAGGGGAAGCCCGGGGAGCTGTTTTTT
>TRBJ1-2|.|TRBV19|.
CASSPEGARGYTF
TGTGCCAGTAGCCCTGAAGGGGCGCGTGGCTACACCTTC
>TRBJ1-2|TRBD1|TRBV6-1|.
CASSEASGQGADYGYTF
TGTGCCAGCAGTGAAGCGTCGGGACAGGGGGCAGACTATGGCTACACCTTC
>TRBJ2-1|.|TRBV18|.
CASSPTGTLYNEQFF
TGTGCCAGCTCACCAACTGGGACTCTATACAATGAGCAGTTCTTC
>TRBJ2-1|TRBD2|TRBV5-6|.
CASSLRTSGRNEFF
TGTGCCAGCAGCTTGCGGACTAGCGGGAGGAACGAGTTCTTC
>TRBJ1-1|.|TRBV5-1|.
CASSLGFVEEAFF
TGCGCCAGCAGCTTGGGCTTCGTGGAGGAAGCTTTCTTT
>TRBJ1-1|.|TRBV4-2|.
CASSQDRTANLEAFF
TGTGCCAGCAGCCAAGATAGGACAGCGAACCTTGAAGCTTTCTTT
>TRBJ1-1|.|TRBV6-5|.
CASIANSGVFTEAFF
TGTGCCAGCATAGCGAATTCGGGAGTTTTCACTGAAGCTTTCTTT
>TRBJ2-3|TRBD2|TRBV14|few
CASSQDEGRSYGLAVATDTQYF
TGTGCCAGCAGCCAAGATGAAGGGCGCAGTTATGGACTAGCGGTGGCCACAGATACGCAGTATTTT
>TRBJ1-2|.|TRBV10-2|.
CASEGLVYGYTF
TGCGCCAGCGAGGGCCTGGTATATGGCTACACCTTC
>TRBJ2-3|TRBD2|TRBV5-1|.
CASSLDGTITTDTQYF
TGCGCCAGCAGCTTGGATGGGACTATCACCACAGATACGCAGTATTTT
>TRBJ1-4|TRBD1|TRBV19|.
CASRHPGTANEKLFF
TGTGCCAGTAGACATCCCGGGACAGCCAATGAAAAACTGTTTTTT
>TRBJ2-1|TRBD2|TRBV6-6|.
CASSEGLAGLNEQFF
TGTGCCAGCAGTGAGGGACTAGCGGGTCTCAATGAGCAGTTCTTC
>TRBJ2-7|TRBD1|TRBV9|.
CASSVATGGDYEQYF
TGTGCCAGCAGCGTAGCTACAGGGGGCGACTACGAGCAGTACTTC
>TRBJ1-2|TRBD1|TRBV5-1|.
CASSLGQGNYGYTF
TGCGCCAGCAGCTTGGGACAGGGTAACTATGGCTACACCTTC
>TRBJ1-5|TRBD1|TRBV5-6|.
CASSHRDRGGGNQPQHF
TGTGCCAGCAGCCACCGGGACAGGGGAGGGGGCAATCAGCCCCAGCATTTT
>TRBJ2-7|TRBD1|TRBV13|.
CASRRQGRSYEQYF
TGTGCCAGCAGAAGACAGGGGAGGTCCTACGAGCAGTACTTC
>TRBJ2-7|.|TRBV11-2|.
CASSLAGIIEQYF
TGTGCCAGCAGCTTAGCCGGTATCATCGAGCAGTACTTC
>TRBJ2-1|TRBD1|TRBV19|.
CASSIGTGVEQFF
TGTGCCAGTAGTATAGGGACAGGGGTTGAGCAGTTCTTC
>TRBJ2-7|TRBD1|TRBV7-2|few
CASSLAGTELHMYF
TGTGCCAGCAGCCTTGCCGGGACAGAGCTCCACATGTACTTC
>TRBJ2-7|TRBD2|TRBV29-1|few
CSAGTSGIYEQYF
TGCAGCGCTGGGACTAGCGGTATTTACGAGCAGTACTTC
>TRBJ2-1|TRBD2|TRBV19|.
CASSHRRGTYNEQFF
TGTGCCAGTAGTCACAGGCGGGGGACGTACAATGAGCAGTTCTTC
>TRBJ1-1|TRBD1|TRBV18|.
CASSSSDRGGGAFF
TGTGCCAGCTCATCCTCGGACAGGGGTGGGGGAGCTTTCTTT
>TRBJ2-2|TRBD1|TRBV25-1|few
CASSTQGAGTGELFF
TGTGCCAGCAGTACCCAGGGGGCAGGCACCGGGGAGCTGTTTTTT
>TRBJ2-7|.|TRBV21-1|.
CASSNKGDRGGTYEQYF
TGTGCCAGCAGCAACAAAGGGGACAGGGGTGGCACCTACGAGCAGTACTTC
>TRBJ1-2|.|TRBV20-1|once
CSATGSYGYTF
TGCAGTGCTACAGGGTCCTATGGCTACACCTTC
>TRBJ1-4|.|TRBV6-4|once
CASSDSLRGAGKLFF
TGTGCCAGCAGTGACTCATTAAGGGGAGCGGGAAAACTGTTTTTT
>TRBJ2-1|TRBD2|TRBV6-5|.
CASSSRLAGLYNEQFF
TGTGCCAGCAGTTCCCGTCTAGCGGGATTATACAATGAGCAGTTCTTC
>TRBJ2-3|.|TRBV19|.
CASSSRTLSTDTQYF
TGTGCCAGCAGTAGCCGGACACTCAGCACAGATACGCAGTATTTT
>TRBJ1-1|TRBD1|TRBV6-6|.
CASTFSGTGGSTEAFF
TGTGCCAGCACCTTCAGTGGGACAGGGGGAAGCACTGAAGCTTTCTTT
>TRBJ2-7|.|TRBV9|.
CASSTRTDTYEQYF
TGTGCCAGCAGCACCCGGACGGACACCTACGAGCAGTACTTC
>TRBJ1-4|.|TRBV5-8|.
CASRQRQNEKLFF
TGTGCCAGTAGACAGCGCCAAAATGAAAAACTGTTTTTT
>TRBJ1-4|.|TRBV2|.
CASSEDSQKKLFF
TGTGCCAGCAGTGAAGACAGTCAGAAAAAACTGTTTTTT
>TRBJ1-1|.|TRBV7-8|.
CASVGRGTEAFF
TGTGCCAGCGTTGGGAGGGGCACTGAAGCTTTCTTT
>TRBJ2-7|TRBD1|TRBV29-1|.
CSVYDRGYEQYF
TGCAGCGTTTACGACAGGGGTTACGAGCAGTACTTC
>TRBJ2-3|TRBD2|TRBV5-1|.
CASSLGLAVNTDTQYF
TGCGCCAGCAGCTTGGGACTAGCGGTAAACACAGATACGCAGTATTTT
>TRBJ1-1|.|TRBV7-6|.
CASSRYETPGMNTEAFF
TGTGCCAGCAGCCGCTATGAGACCCCAGGCATGAACACTGAAGCTTTCTTT
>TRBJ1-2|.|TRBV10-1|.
CASSEMGPGGYTF
TGCGCCAGCAGTGAGATGGGGCCCGGGGGCTACACCTTC
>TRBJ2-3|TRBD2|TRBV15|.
CATSREKVGLAITGGDTQYF
TGTGCCACCAGCAGAGAAAAAGTAGGGCTAGCGATAACCGGGGGGGATACGCAGTATTTT
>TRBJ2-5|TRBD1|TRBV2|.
CASSTGGDETQYF
TGTGCCAGCAGCACAGGGGGCGATGAGACCCAGTACTTC